Included here is one T cell receptor (beta chain) sequence, with context. With 2 bases clipped from V and 5 bases from J, the junction kept 6 bases outside the gene matches. Per germline, CDR1 SGHNT and CDR2 YENEEA. CDR3 length equals 16 residues. Original handling: Amplification of reference gene primers was used by the study to estimate nucleated cell counts. Libraries were prepared by immunoSEQ multiplex PCR; TCRdb keeps only in-frame clonotypes and omits some of them. That table is the source of V, J and clone size, and D and trimming were worked out from the DNA. The data contain approximately 60,000 clones, around 87% of them singletons. The data derive from a study of blood T cell repertoires in COVID-19. The wider study: T cells, B-cell-depleted T cells, or PBMCs supplied cDNA or gDNA.

The sequenced material came from peripheral blood. The chain is built from TRBV11-3 and TRBJ2-1; 10 positions agree with TRBD2. The TCR was taken from a man in his 60s with active or convalescent COVID-19. The CDR3 DNA reads as TGTGCCAGCAGCTTATTTGGGACTAGCGTCAACAATGAGCAGTTCTTC. Translating it yields CASSLFGTSVNNEQFF.